These T cell receptor beta chains were read from a single sample in a study of blood T cells in healthy people across ages. TCRdb reanalysed the 5' RACE reads using MiXCR and keeps one entry per CDR3 protein. The table lists roughly 700,000 distinct CDR3 sequences, around 45% of them singletons, with roughly 31% in the top ten. The sequencing sample was made of blood. The receptors were sampled from a woman between 55 and 75 years old in good health. The CDR3 runs from the conserved cysteine through the conserved F or W.

V | CDR3
TRBV7-9 | CASSSFFRHTTGEQYF
TRBV3-1 | CASSPVRALQETQYF
TRBV24-1 | CATSAPQDTEAFF
TRBV11-2 | CASSTRTSGRFEQFF
TRBV6-5 | CASSQTGVWSTDTQYF
TRBV4-3 | CASGTPGLGNNEQFF
TRBV24-1 | CATSDTRLANEQFF
TRBV20-1 | CSARDLDTSGYKTYEQYF
TRBV29-1 | CSVEDPGGYTGELFF
TRBV24-1 | CATSGGRKTDTQYF
TRBV6-1 | CASRSRSPDGGREQFF
TRBV4-2 | CANSQASGSYEQYF
TRBV6-2/TRBV6-3 | CASSPRMVASVHEQYF
TRBV6-2/TRBV6-3 | CASSYRPETQYF
TRBV9 | CASSPRMERERGTYEQYF
TRBV7-2 | CASSLGLAGVTTGELFF
TRBV2 | CASSWGTDSYEQYF